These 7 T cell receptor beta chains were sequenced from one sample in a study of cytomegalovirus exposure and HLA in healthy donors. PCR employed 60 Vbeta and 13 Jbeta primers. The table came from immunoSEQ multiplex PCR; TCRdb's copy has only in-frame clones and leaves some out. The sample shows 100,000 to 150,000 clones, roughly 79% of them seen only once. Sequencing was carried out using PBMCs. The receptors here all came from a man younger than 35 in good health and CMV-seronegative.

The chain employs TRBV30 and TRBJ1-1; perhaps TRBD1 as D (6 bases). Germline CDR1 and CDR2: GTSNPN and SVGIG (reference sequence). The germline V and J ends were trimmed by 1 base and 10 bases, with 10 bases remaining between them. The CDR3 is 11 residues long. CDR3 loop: CAWSAPQGAFF. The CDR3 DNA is TGTGCCTGGAGTGCTCCACAGGGAGCTTTCTTT.

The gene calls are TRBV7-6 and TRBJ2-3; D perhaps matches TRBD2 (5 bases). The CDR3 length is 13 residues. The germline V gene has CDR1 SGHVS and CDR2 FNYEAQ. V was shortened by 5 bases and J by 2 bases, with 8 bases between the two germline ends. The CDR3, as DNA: TGTGCCAGCAGCCCACGGGACACAGATACGCAGTATTTT. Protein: CASSPRDTDTQYF.

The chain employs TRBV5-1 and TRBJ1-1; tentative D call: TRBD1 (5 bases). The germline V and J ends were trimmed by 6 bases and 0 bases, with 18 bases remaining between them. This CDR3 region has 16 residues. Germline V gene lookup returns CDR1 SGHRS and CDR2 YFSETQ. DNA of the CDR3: TGCGCCAGCACCGCAGGTCAGGGATCCATGAACACTGAAGCTTTCTTT. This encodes CASTAGQGSMNTEAFF.

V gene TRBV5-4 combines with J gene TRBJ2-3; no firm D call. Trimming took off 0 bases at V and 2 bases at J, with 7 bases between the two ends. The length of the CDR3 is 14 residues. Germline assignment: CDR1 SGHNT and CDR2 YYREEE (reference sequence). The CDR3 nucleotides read TGTGCCAGCAGCTTGGGTCAGGTCACAGATACGCAGTATTTT. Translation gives CASSLGQVTDTQYF.

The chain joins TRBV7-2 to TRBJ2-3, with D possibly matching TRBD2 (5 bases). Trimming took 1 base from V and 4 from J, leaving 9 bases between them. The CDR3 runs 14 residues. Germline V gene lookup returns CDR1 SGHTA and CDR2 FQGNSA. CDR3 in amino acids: CASSLGRAADTQYF. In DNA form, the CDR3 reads TGTGCCAGCAGCTTAGGTCGAGCGGCAGATACGCAGTATTTT.

The CDR3 is CASSVLGDYGYTF. In DNA form, the CDR3 reads TGTGCCAGCAGCGTGTTAGGGGACTATGGCTACACCTTC. The gene calls are TRBV9 and TRBJ1-2, with D possibly matching TRBD1 (5 bases). The length of the CDR3 is 13 residues. Germline CDR1 is SGDLS and CDR2 is YYNGEE. V gave up 2 bases and J gave up 3 bases, with 8 bases separating them.

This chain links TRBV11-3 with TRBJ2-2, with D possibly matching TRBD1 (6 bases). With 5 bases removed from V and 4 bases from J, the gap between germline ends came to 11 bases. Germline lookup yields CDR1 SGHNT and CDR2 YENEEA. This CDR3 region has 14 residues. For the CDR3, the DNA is TGTGCCAGCAGCCAGGGGCCGAGCACCGGGGAGCTGTTTTTT. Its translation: CASSQGPSTGELFF.